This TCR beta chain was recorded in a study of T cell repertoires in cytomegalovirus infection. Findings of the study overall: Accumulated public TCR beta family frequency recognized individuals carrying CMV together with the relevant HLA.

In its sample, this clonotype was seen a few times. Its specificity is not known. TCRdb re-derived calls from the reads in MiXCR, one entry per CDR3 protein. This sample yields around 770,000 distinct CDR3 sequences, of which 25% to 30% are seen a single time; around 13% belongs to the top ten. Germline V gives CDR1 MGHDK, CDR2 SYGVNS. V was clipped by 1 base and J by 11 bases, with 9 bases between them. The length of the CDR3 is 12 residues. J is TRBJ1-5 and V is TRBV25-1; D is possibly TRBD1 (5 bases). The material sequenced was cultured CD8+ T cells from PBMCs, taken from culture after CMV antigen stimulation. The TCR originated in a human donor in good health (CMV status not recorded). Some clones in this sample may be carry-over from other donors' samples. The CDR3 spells CASSELWGAQHF. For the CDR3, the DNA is TGTGCCAGCAGTGAATTGTGGGGGGCCCAGCATTTT. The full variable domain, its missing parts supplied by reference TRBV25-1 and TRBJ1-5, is EADIYQTPRYLVIGTGKKITLECSQTMGHDKMYWYQQDPGMELHLIHYSYGVNSTEKGDLSSESTVSRIRTEHFPLTLESARPSHTSQYLCASSELWGAQHFGDGTRLSIL.